This entry features one T cell receptor beta chain sequence. Its antigen is unidentified. The data belong to a study of cytomegalovirus exposure and HLA in healthy donors. Regarding the study as a whole: HLA allele associations emerged for 17,000 or so TCR beta sequences in a later analysis, at 0.05 false discovery rate.

The study ran its PCR with 60 Vbeta and 13 Jbeta primers. Assay used: immunoSEQ multiplex PCR; TCRdb lists only in-frame clones, some missing. The data show fewer than 130,000 clones, with about three quarters seen just once and 1.3% held by the top ten. Germline V gene data show CDR1 as MNHEY and CDR2 as SMNVEV (reference sequence). V trimming: 8 bases; J trimming: 7 bases; junction bases outside the gene matches: 7. The CDR3 runs 13 residues. Sequenced material: PBMCs. V gene TRBV27 combines with J gene TRBJ2-1, with 8 bases matching TRBD2. The origin of this receptor is a woman aged 30 to 39 in good health and CMV-seronegative. The CDR3 sequence: CASLAGGRNEQFF. The CDR3 bases are TGTGCCAGCTTGGCGGGAGGCCGGAATGAGCAGTTCTTC.